These 21 T cell receptor beta chains originate from one sample sequenced in a study of T-cell memory formation after mild COVID-19. TCRdb processed the 5' RACE reads anew with MiXCR; each CDR3 protein has one entry. The data show around 300,000 distinct CDR3 sequences, roughly 8% seen once. The specimen sequenced was PBMCs or a T cell subset sorted from them (not recorded which). All receptors derive from a man aged 18 to 29 who had mild COVID-19 (a few samples of this study predate the infection). Cell type and time point are not known.

The sample holds a few counts of this clonotype. For the CDR3, the DNA is TGTGCCAGCTCACCAAGTGGACTAGCTTACAATGAGCAGTTCTTC. This encodes CASSPSGLAYNEQFF. This rearrangement joins TRBV18 to TRBJ2-1, with 8 bases fitting TRBD2. The CDR3 totals 15 residues. Trimming cost V 2 bases and J 4 bases; bases outside gene matches: 4. The V gene's germline CDR1 is KGHSH and CDR2 LQKENI.

This chain links TRBV29-1 with TRBJ1-1, with D uncertain. Trimming took off 7 bases at V and 1 base at J, with 4 bases between the two ends. This CDR3 is built from 10 residues. CDR1 and CDR2 from the germline V gene are SQVTM and ANQGSEA. The CDR3 protein is CSGRNTEAFF. The DNA for the CDR3 is TGCAGCGGTAGGAACACTGAAGCTTTCTTT.

This clonotype has only a few counts. V and J are TRBV2 and TRBJ2-2; the D gene is possibly TRBD2 (6 bases). The CDR3 runs 14 residues. V was shortened by 8 bases and J by 3 bases, with 13 bases between the two germline ends. CDR1 is SNHLY and CDR2 is FYNNEI in the germline V gene. The CDR3 reads CASCRDWDTGELFF. DNA for the CDR3: TGTGCCAGCTGCAGGGACTGGGACACCGGGGAGCTGTTTTTT. Looking up the rest from reference TRBV2 and TRBJ2-2 gives the full variable domain: EPEVTQTPSHQVTQMGQEVILRCVPISNHLYFYWYRQILGQKVEFLVSFYNNEISEKSEIFDDQFSVERPDGSNFTLKIRSTKLEDSAMYFCASCRDWDTGELFFGEGSRLTVL.

The sample holds many counts of this clonotype. This rearrangement joins TRBV12-3 or TRBV12-4 to TRBJ1-1; a possible D gene is TRBD1 (5 bases). This CDR3 is built from 12 residues. Trimming stripped 10 bases from V and 8 bases from J, with 17 bases between. CDR3 sequence reads: CATSLAGGEAFF. Here the CDR3 DNA reads TGTGCCACCTCACTGGCGGGGGGGGAAGCTTTCTTT.

This clonotype was detected a few times. The chain employs TRBV4-2 and TRBJ2-1; D is unresolved. The CDR3 extends over 18 amino acids. Germline V lookup: CDR1 LGHNA, CDR2 YNFKEQ. The V end was cut by 0 bases, the J end by 6 bases, with 21 bases between. CDR3 protein: CASSQDLGSAIKSNEQFF. As DNA, the CDR3 is TGTGCCAGCAGCCAAGATCTAGGTTCGGCTATTAAGAGCAATGAGCAGTTCTTC.

The J gene is TRBJ2-5, the V gene TRBV7-2, with TRBD2 matching over 10 bases. The V gene end was trimmed by 5 bases and the J gene end by 7 bases; junction bases not matched to a gene: 13. The CDR3 has 16 amino acids. The V gene's germline CDR1 is SGHTA and CDR2 FQGNSA. The CDR3 region has the DNA TGTGCCAGCAGCACCGAGCGGGGGGGCCAAGGGGGGACCCAGTACTTC. Amino acid sequence: CASSTERGGQGGTQYF.

A few counts support this clonotype. V and J are TRBV5-1 and TRBJ1-6; 11 nucleotides match TRBD1. This CDR3 is built from 14 residues. CDR1 is SGHRS, CDR2 YFSETQ, per germline. With 8 bases clipped from V and 9 bases from J, the junction kept 7 bases outside the gene matches. CDR3 region: CASSSGTGGSPLHF. CDR3 nucleotide sequence: TGCGCCAGTTCCTCCGGGACAGGGGGTTCACCCCTCCACTTT.

CDR3 in amino acids: CASSRPGQGQETQYF. The CDR3 bases are TGCGCCAGCAGCCGCCCAGGGCAGGGGCAAGAGACCCAGTACTTC. The chain links TRBV5-1 to TRBJ2-5; a possible D gene is TRBD1 (6 bases). CDR3 length equals 15 residues. V lost 4 bases and J lost 2, with 15 bases in between. Germline assignment: CDR1 SGHRS and CDR2 YFSETQ.

The rearrangement uses TRBV7-9 and TRBJ2-5; D is tentatively TRBD1 or TRBD2 (5 bases each). Trimming removed 4 bases at V and 7 bases at J, with 16 bases between. Germline CDR1 reads SEHNR; CDR2 reads FQNEAQ (reference sequence). The CDR3 spans 14 residues. Here the CDR3 reads CASSSLGGRGTQYF. DNA of the CDR3: TGTGCCAGCAGCTCCCTTGGGGGACGGGGGACCCAGTACTTC.

This clonotype turned up a few times. This chain uses TRBV10-3 with TRBJ1-1, with TRBD1 matching 11 bases. V shed 6 bases and J 3 bases; nucleotides not matched to a gene: 0. This CDR3 is 13 amino acids long. Germline lookup yields CDR1 ENHRY and CDR2 SYGVKD. CDR3 in amino acids: CAIRGQGDTEAFF. CDR3 DNA sequence: TGTGCCATCAGGGGACAGGGGGACACTGAAGCTTTCTTT.

V usage is TRBV20-1 and J usage is TRBJ2-5; D gene uncertain. Trimming stripped 6 bases from V and 1 base from J, with 15 bases between. Germline assignment: CDR1 DFQATT and CDR2 SNEGSKA (reference sequence). The CDR3 spans 14 residues. The CDR3 spells CSAYTLPTQETQYF. The CDR3 DNA reads TGCAGTGCCTATACTTTGCCTACCCAAGAGACCCAGTACTTC.

This clonotype was detected only a few times. V gene TRBV10-3 combines with J gene TRBJ2-1; the D gene is possibly TRBD2 (6 bases). The CDR3 runs to 14 residues. Trimming removed 8 bases at V and 8 bases at J, with 19 bases between. Germline lookup yields CDR1 ENHRY and CDR2 SYGVKD. As DNA, the CDR3 is TGTGCCATCGGAGGCGGGGACCCCTCGGATGAGCAGTTCTTC. The encoded protein is CAIGGGDPSDEQFF.

CDR3 sequence reads: CASRPGDMSNQPQHF. CDR3 nucleotides: TGTGCCAGCAGGCCGGGGGACATGAGCAATCAGCCCCAGCATTTT. The chain links TRBV2 to TRBJ1-5; TRBD1 is a possible D gene (6 bases). Germline CDR1 and CDR2: SNHLY and FYNNEI. The V and J ends lost 6 bases and 1 base respectively, with 13 bases between them. The CDR3 loop spans 15 amino acids.

This clonotype was counted between two and nine times. The chain links TRBV5-5 to TRBJ1-2; unclear D gene. CDR3 size: 15 residues. Trimming shortened V by 5 bases and J by 3 bases, and 17 bases separated the two germline ends. CDR1 is SGHKS, CDR2 YYEKEE, per germline (reference sequence). CDR3 loop: CASSLQTRGDYGYTF. DNA of the CDR3: TGTGCCAGCAGTCTTCAGACCCGGGGAGACTATGGCTACACCTTC.

Only a few counts were recorded for this clonotype. V usage is TRBV7-9 and J usage is TRBJ2-1; D may correspond to TRBD1 or TRBD2 (5 bases each). CDR3 size: 13 residues. The germline gives CDR1 SEHNR, CDR2 FQNEAQ (reference sequence). V was cut by 11 bases and J by 4 bases, with 15 bases left in between. This CDR3 reads CAQPGPSYNEQFF. The CDR3 DNA follows: TGTGCCCAGCCGGGACCCTCGTACAATGAGCAGTTCTTC.

This chain joins TRBV4-1 and TRBJ1-6; D is ambiguous. Germline V gene sequence: CDR1 MGHRA, CDR2 YSYEKL. This CDR3 is built from 14 residues. The ends were cut back, 1 base at V and 11 bases at J, with 12 bases in the middle. CDR3 nucleotides: TGCGCCAGCAGCCAAGTGCCTGGGAGCCCACCCCTCCACTTT. Translation gives CASSQVPGSPPLHF.

This clonotype was observed many times. The rearrangement joins TRBV5-6 to TRBJ2-5; tentatively, D is TRBD1 (5 bases). This CDR3 is 13 amino acids long. Germline V gene lookup returns CDR1 SGHDT and CDR2 YYEEEE. With 0 bases removed from V and 6 bases from J, the gap between germline ends came to 9 bases. CDR3 loop: CASSLGLGQTQYF. CDR3 sequence (DNA): TGTGCCAGCAGCTTGGGGCTGGGGCAGACCCAGTACTTC.

The V gene is TRBV12-3 or TRBV12-4, the J gene TRBJ1-2, with 7 positions matching TRBD1. This CDR3 region has 13 residues. Losses at the gene ends were 5 bases for V and 7 bases for J; bases not matched to a gene: 7. In DNA form, the CDR3 reads TGTGCCAGCAGTAAGGGACAGTACCTTGGCTACACCTTC. Amino acid sequence: CASSKGQYLGYTF.

Only a few counts were recorded for this clonotype. The rearrangement uses TRBV7-9 and TRBJ1-6; no clear D gene. This CDR3 contains 17 residues. Trimming pared 3 bases from V and 0 bases from J, leaving 12 bases between. Germline-derived CDR1 and CDR2 are SEHNR and FQNEAQ (reference sequence). The CDR3 spells CASSFIRTSSYNSPLHF. The CDR3 DNA is TGTGCCAGCAGCTTTATAAGGACGAGCTCCTATAATTCACCCCTCCACTTT. Filled out from reference TRBV7-9 and TRBJ1-6, the complete variable domain reads DTGVSQNPRHKITKRGQNVTFRCDPISEHNRLYWYRQTLGQGPEFLTYFQNEAQLEKSRLLSDRFSAERPKGSFSTLEIQRTEQGDSAMYLCASSFIRTSSYNSPLHFGNGTRLTVT.

This clonotype came up once. The chain recombines TRBV7-2 with TRBJ2-7; 10 positions match TRBD2. V was pared by 3 bases and J by 1 base, with 3 bases of the junction left unmatched. The CDR3 loop spans 15 amino acids. Looked up from germline, CDR1 is SGHTA and CDR2 is FQGNSA. CDR3 amino acids: CASSFSGGKSYEQYF. Here the CDR3 DNA reads TGTGCCAGCAGCTTTAGCGGGGGGAAATCCTACGAGCAGTACTTC.

This clonotype was counted between two and nine times. V and J are TRBV4-1 and TRBJ1-5, with no clear D. The V and J ends lost 1 base and 4 bases respectively, with 11 bases between them. The CDR3 is 15 amino acids. The germline V gene encodes CDR1 MGHRA and CDR2 YSYEKL. This CDR3 reads CASSQVVSGNQPQHF. CDR3 coding DNA: TGCGCCAGCAGCCAAGTGGTATCGGGGAATCAGCCCCAGCATTTT.